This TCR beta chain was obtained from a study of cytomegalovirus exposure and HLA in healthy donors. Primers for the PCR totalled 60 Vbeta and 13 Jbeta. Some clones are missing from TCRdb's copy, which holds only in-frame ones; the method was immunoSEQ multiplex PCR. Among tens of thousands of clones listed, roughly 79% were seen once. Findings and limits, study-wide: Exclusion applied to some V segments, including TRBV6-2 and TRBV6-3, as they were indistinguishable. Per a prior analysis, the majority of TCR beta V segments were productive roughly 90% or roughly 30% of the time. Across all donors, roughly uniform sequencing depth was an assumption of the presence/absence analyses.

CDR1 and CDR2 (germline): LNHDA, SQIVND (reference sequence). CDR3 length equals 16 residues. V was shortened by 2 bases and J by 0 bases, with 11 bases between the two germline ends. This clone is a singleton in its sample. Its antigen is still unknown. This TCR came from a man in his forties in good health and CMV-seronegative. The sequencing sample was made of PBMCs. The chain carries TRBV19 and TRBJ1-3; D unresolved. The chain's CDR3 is CASSIKRTLSGNTIYF. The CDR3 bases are TGTGCCAGTAGTATAAAGCGAACTCTCTCTGGAAACACCATATATTTT.